These 32 T cell receptor beta chains came from one sample sequenced in a study of blood T cell repertoires in COVID-19. Here immunoSEQ multiplex PCR was the method, and the copy in TCRdb shows in-frame clones only, minus some. This sample has about 78,000 clones, with approximately 86% found just once. Sequences were obtained from peripheral blood. These TCRs come from a woman between 55 and 75 years old with acute or convalescent COVID-19.

This chain uses TRBV3-1 (or the pseudogene TRBV3-2) with TRBJ1-2; the D gene is possibly TRBD1 (5 bases). V was clipped by 1 base and J by 2 bases, with 5 bases between them. Germline values: CDR1 LGHDT, CDR2 YNNKEL (reference sequence). This CDR3 region has 13 residues. In nucleotides, the CDR3 is TGTGCCAGCAGCCAAGCAGGGAACTATGGCTACACCTTC. Its translation is CASSQAGNYGYTF.

The chain carries TRBV5-1 and TRBJ2-7; D may be TRBD2 (6 bases). The CDR3 is 19 residues long. V lost 4 bases, J lost 0 bases, and 26 bases lay in between. CDR1 SGHRS and CDR2 YFSETQ come from the germline V gene. CDR3 sequence: CASSARGVNSRGNSYEQYF. CDR3 nucleotide sequence: TGCGCCAGCAGCGCGAGAGGGGTCAATTCCCGGGGGAACTCCTACGAGCAGTACTTC.

This sequence joins TRBV9 and TRBJ1-3; D not resolved. This CDR3 has 15 amino acids. The V gene's germline CDR1 is SGDLS and CDR2 YYNGEE. Between the trimmed V and J ends, which lost 0 bases and 2 bases, there was a span of 9 bases. The CDR3 DNA reads TGTGCCAGCAGCGTAGTTATAGGAGCTGGAAACACCATATATTTT. It encodes CASSVVIGAGNTIYF.

The rearrangement links TRBV10-3 to TRBJ1-2; 7 bases are a match to TRBD1. Germline trimming cut 2 bases from V and 0 bases from J; bases unmatched to any gene: 3. This CDR3 has 15 residues. In germline, CDR1 is ENHRY, CDR2 SYGVKD. The DNA of the CDR3 is TGTGCCATCAGTGAGAGGGGGCAAGCTAACTATGGCTACACCTTC. Protein product: CAISERGQANYGYTF.

In its sample, this clone was seen a few times. The V call is TRBV4-2, the J call TRBJ1-6; 7 bases align to TRBD1. Germline loops: CDR1 LGHNA, CDR2 YNFKEQ. V trimming: 0 bases; J trimming: 4 bases; junction bases outside the gene matches: 3. The CDR3 is 16 residues long. The CDR3 reads CASSQDQGEYNSPLHF. The CDR3 DNA sequence: TGTGCCAGCAGCCAAGATCAGGGGGAGTATAATTCACCCCTCCACTTT.

V is TRBV14 and J is TRBJ2-2; D is perhaps TRBD1 (6 bases). Trimming removed 6 bases from V and 0 bases from J, with 11 bases in between. The germline V gene encodes CDR1 SGHDN and CDR2 FVKESK. There are 15 residues in the CDR3. CDR3 bases: TGTGCCAGCAGGCGGACAGAAGCGAACACCGGGGAGCTGTTTTTT. Amino acids: CASRRTEANTGELFF.

The chain recombines TRBV9 with TRBJ2-5, with TRBD2 matching over 13 bases. V trimming: 0 bases; J trimming: 3 bases; junction bases outside the gene matches: 2. In germline, CDR1 is SGDLS, CDR2 YYNGEE. The CDR3 sequence is 16 residues long. This chain's CDR3 is CASSVGLAGGEETQYF. The DNA for the CDR3 is TGTGCCAGCAGCGTAGGACTAGCGGGAGGTGAAGAGACCCAGTACTTC.

V and J are TRBV27 and TRBJ2-2, with 11 bases identical to TRBD1. V lost 5 bases and J lost 4; bases outside the gene matches: 9. Germline CDR1 MNHEY, CDR2 SMNVEV (reference sequence). This CDR3 spans 17 amino acids. As DNA, the CDR3 is TGTGCCAGCAGTCCCACCGGGACAGGGGGGCGCACCGGGGAGCTGTTTTTT. This codes for CASSPTGTGGRTGELFF.

This clone was found a few times. V and J are TRBV11-2 and TRBJ2-1, with D perhaps TRBD2 (6 bases). Germline V gene lookup returns CDR1 SGHAT and CDR2 FQNNGV. The CDR3 is 15 amino acids. The germline V and J ends were trimmed by 0 bases and 7 bases, with 13 bases remaining between them. CDR3 coding DNA: TGTGCCAGCAGCTTAGATTTACTAGCCCAAAATGAGCAGTTCTTC. Amino acids: CASSLDLLAQNEQFF.

CDR3: CASSVQGAGNSPLHF. For the CDR3, the DNA is TGTGCCAGCAGTGTCCAGGGGGCTGGGAATTCACCCCTCCACTTT. This chain links TRBV25-1 with TRBJ1-6; 8 bases are a match to TRBD1. J gave up 7 bases and V 4 bases, and 6 bases lay outside the gene matches. In germline, CDR1 is MGHDK, CDR2 SYGVNS. This CDR3 is built from 15 residues.

This chain uses TRBV3-1 (or the pseudogene TRBV3-2) with TRBJ1-5, with no clear D. CDR3 length: 14 residues. V dropped 2 bases and J dropped 1 base, with 6 bases sitting between them. Per germline, CDR1 LGHDT and CDR2 YNNKEL (reference sequence). The CDR3 spells CASSQLSSNQPQHF. The CDR3 coding sequence is TGTGCCAGCAGCCAACTGAGCAGCAATCAGCCCCAGCATTTT.

J is TRBJ1-2 and V is TRBV9, with D hard to call. The CDR3 covers 13 residues. Per the germline V gene, CDR1 is SGDLS and CDR2 is YYNGEE. Trimming stripped 2 bases from V and 6 bases from J, with 11 bases between. This CDR3 reads CASSVSLRDGYTF. CDR3 in DNA: TGTGCCAGCAGCGTCTCCCTGAGGGATGGCTACACCTTC. Complete variable domain (other parts from reference TRBV9 and TRBJ1-2): DSGVTQTPKHLITATGQRVTLRCSPRSGDLSVYWYQQSLDQGLQFLIQYYNGEERAKGNILERFSAQQFPDLHSELNLSSLELGDSALYFCASSVSLRDGYTFGSGTRLTVV.

The DNA of the CDR3 is TGTGCCAGCAGACGCACCGGACTAGCGGACAATGAGCAGTTCTTC. Translating gives CASRRTGLADNEQFF. The chain uses TRBV6-5 and TRBJ2-1, with 10 bases identical to TRBD2. The length of the CDR3 is 15 residues. The J segment lost 5 bases and the V segment lost 6 bases, leaving 7 bases of the junction unmatched. Germline V CDR1 and CDR2: MNHEY, SVGAGI.

A few counts support this clone. The rearrangement joins TRBV2 to TRBJ2-7; a weak D match, TRBD1 (5 bases). Germline loops: CDR1 SNHLY, CDR2 FYNNEI. V lost 2 bases and J 2 bases, leaving 22 bases between the germline ends. CDR3 length: 18 amino acids. Here the CDR3 reads CASSEFGADTEITYEQYF. DNA for the CDR3: TGTGCCAGCAGTGAATTTGGGGCGGACACCGAGATTACCTACGAGCAGTACTTC.

This clone has only one observation. This chain joins TRBV28 and TRBJ2-2; D gene unclear. V lost 1 base and J lost 1, with 7 bases in between. Looked up from germline, CDR1 is MDHEN and CDR2 is SYDVKM. The CDR3 loop spans 15 amino acids. The DNA of the CDR3 is TGTGCCAGCAGTTTATATAGCATGAACACCGGGGAGCTGTTTTTT. Its protein product is CASSLYSMNTGELFF.

V usage is TRBV21-1 and J usage is TRBJ2-3; the D segment call TRBD2 is taken from the table without a DNA check. TRBV21-1 is noted as a pseudogene. This CDR3 has 17 amino acids. The CDR3 loop is CASSAGTSGRGSDTQYF. The DNA for the CDR3 is TGTGCCAGCAGCGCCGGGACTAGCGGGAGGGGTTCAGATACGCAGTATTTT.

This clone showed up just a few times. The V gene is TRBV4-1, the J gene TRBJ1-2; TRBD1 matches 7 bases. From germline, CDR1 is MGHRA and CDR2 YSYEKL. V was clipped by 2 bases and J by 2 bases; unmatched bases: 8. The CDR3 consists of 16 residues. The CDR3 DNA follows: TGCGCCAGCAGCCAACCCCGACAGGGTGGGAACTATGGCTACACCTTC. It codes for CASSQPRQGGNYGYTF.

V and J are TRBV27 and TRBJ1-3; tentatively, D is TRBD1 (6 bases). Germline values: CDR1 MNHEY, CDR2 SMNVEV (reference sequence). The CDR3 runs to 13 residues. V lost 4 bases and J lost 6, with 10 bases in between. CDR3 nucleotide sequence: TGTGCCAGCAGTTCAAGGGGGAAAAACACCATATATTTT. This gives the protein CASSSRGKNTIYF.

The chain uses TRBV7-2 and TRBJ2-1; TRBD1 matches at 11 bases. The CDR3 contains 16 residues. Looked up from germline, CDR1 is SGHTA and CDR2 is FQGNSA. J gave up 4 bases and V 5 bases, and 7 bases lay outside the gene matches. The CDR3 region has the DNA TGTGCCAGCAGCCCGAACGGACAGGGGGCGTACAATGAGCAGTTCTTC. It yields the protein CASSPNGQGAYNEQFF.

V and J are TRBV28 and TRBJ1-1; D uncertain. Looked up from germline, CDR1 is MDHEN and CDR2 is SYDVKM. V lost 5 bases to trimming and J lost 2 bases, with 9 bases between them. The CDR3 is made up of 13 amino acids. In DNA form, the CDR3 reads TGTGCCAGCAGTCTCGATGGCAACACTGAAGCTTTCTTT. This translates into CASSLDGNTEAFF.

The chain uses TRBV7-8 and TRBJ2-2; unclear D gene. The CDR3 is 16 amino acids. Per germline, CDR1 SGHVS and CDR2 FQNEAQ. V lost 4 bases to trimming and J lost 3 bases, with 15 bases between them. The CDR3 protein is CASSSIDTLDTGELFF. CDR3 nucleotides: TGTGCCAGCAGCTCAATTGACACCCTCGACACCGGGGAGCTGTTTTTT.

J is TRBJ2-7 and V is TRBV6-5; 8 nucleotides align to TRBD1. CDR3 length equals 15 residues. The germline gives CDR1 MNHEY, CDR2 SVGAGI. The J segment lost 0 bases and the V segment lost 6 bases, leaving 7 bases of the junction unmatched. The CDR3 loop reads CASRGDRTVSYEQYF. DNA for the CDR3: TGTGCCAGCAGGGGGGACAGGACGGTCTCCTACGAGCAGTACTTC.

V usage is TRBV4-1 and J usage is TRBJ1-4, with a possible D match to TRBD1 (6 bases). The CDR3 sequence is 17 residues long. With 5 bases removed from V and 4 bases from J, the gap between germline ends came to 20 bases. CDR1 is MGHRA, CDR2 YSYEKL, per germline. CDR3 amino acids: CASSYNPQDRNNEKLFF. The DNA for the CDR3 is TGCGCCAGCAGCTACAACCCCCAAGACAGGAATAATGAAAAACTGTTTTTT.

The CDR3 region has the DNA TGTGCCAGTAGTATGAGACAGGCGTTCTCTGGAAACACCATATATTTT. It translates to CASSMRQAFSGNTIYF. V is TRBV19 and J is TRBJ1-3; D perhaps matches TRBD1 (6 bases). CDR1 is LNHDA, CDR2 SQIVND, per germline (reference sequence). V was clipped by 3 bases and J by 0 bases, with 12 bases between them. The CDR3 spans 16 residues.

The chain recombines TRBV5-1 with TRBJ2-7; TRBD1 aligns across 7 bases. V shed 3 bases, J shed 3 bases, and the junction held 6 bases outside the gene matches. The CDR3 spans 14 residues. CDR1 is SGHRS, CDR2 YFSETQ, per germline. Here the CDR3 reads CASSSRQGNYEQYF. CDR3 nucleotides: TGCGCCAGCAGCTCCCGACAGGGAAACTACGAGCAGTACTTC.

This clone was detected a few times. The chain carries TRBV4-3 and TRBJ2-1, with D uncertain. Trimming took off 1 base at V and 0 bases at J, with 10 bases between the two ends. Per germline, CDR1 LGHNA and CDR2 YSLEER. The CDR3 runs 16 residues. CDR3 in DNA: TGCGCCAGCAGCCAAGGGGTACAGAGCTCCTACAATGAGCAGTTCTTC. Translated, it gives CASSQGVQSSYNEQFF.

CDR3 protein: CSVDELGKGGAPDGQPQHF. In DNA, the CDR3 is TGCAGCGTTGACGAATTGGGGAAGGGGGGGGCCCCTGACGGTCAGCCCCAGCATTTT. The chain employs TRBV29-1 and TRBJ1-5, with D possibly matching TRBD1 (6 bases). The V gene's germline CDR1 is SQVTM and CDR2 ANQGSEA. V lost 3 bases to trimming and J lost 6 bases, with 30 bases between them. The CDR3 sequence is 19 residues long.

The gene calls are TRBV7-3 and TRBJ2-2, with TRBD1 matching over 9 bases. Losses at the gene ends were 3 bases for V and 2 bases for J; bases not matched to a gene: 7. The length of the CDR3 is 17 residues. CDR1 SGHTA and CDR2 FQGTGA come from the germline V gene. In DNA, the CDR3 is TGTGCCAGCAGCTTGTTGGGGACAGGGACCAACACCGGGGAGCTGTTTTTT. This codes for CASSLLGTGTNTGELFF.

This sequence joins TRBV18 and TRBJ2-4; 12 bases map to TRBD1. The V segment lost 0 bases and the J segment 9 bases; nucleotides outside the gene matches: 6. CDR1 and CDR2 (germline): KGHSH, LQKENI. This CDR3 region has 16 residues. Written as DNA, the CDR3 is TGTGCCAGCTCACCACCGGGGACAGGGGGCGGGCGCATTCAGTACTTC. This codes for CASSPPGTGGGRIQYF. Complete variable domain (other parts from reference TRBV18 and TRBJ2-4): NAGVMQNPRHLVRRRGQEARLRCSPMKGHSHVYWYRQLPEEGLKFMVYLQKENIIDESGMPKERFSAEFPKEGPSILRIQQVVRGDSAAYFCASSPPGTGGGRIQYFGAGTRLSVL.

This rearrangement joins TRBV6-6 to TRBJ1-3; D is unresolved. The CDR3 totals 16 residues. The V end lost 6 bases, the J end lost 4 bases, and 19 bases lay between the germline ends. Germline CDR1 reads MNHNY; CDR2 reads SVGAGI (reference sequence). CDR3 loop: CASSSGPVIGGNTIYF. CDR3 sequence (DNA): TGTGCCAGCAGCTCAGGTCCGGTTATTGGAGGAAACACCATATATTTT.

V gene TRBV21-1 combines with J gene TRBJ1-1; TRBD1, as called in the table, went unchecked against the DNA. TRBV21-1 represents a pseudogene. The CDR3 spans 12 residues. CDR3 DNA: TGTGCCAGCACCAGGGAGAACACTGAAGCTTTCTTT. Amino acids: CASTRENTEAFF.

This rearrangement joins TRBV7-3 to TRBJ2-3; 7 bases map to TRBD1. The CDR3 covers 13 residues. J gave up 3 bases and V 5 bases, and 2 bases lay outside the gene matches. Germline V gene lookup returns CDR1 SGHTA and CDR2 FQGTGA. Here the CDR3 reads CASSPTGTDTQYF. The CDR3 DNA follows: TGTGCCAGCAGCCCGACAGGGACAGATACGCAGTATTTT.